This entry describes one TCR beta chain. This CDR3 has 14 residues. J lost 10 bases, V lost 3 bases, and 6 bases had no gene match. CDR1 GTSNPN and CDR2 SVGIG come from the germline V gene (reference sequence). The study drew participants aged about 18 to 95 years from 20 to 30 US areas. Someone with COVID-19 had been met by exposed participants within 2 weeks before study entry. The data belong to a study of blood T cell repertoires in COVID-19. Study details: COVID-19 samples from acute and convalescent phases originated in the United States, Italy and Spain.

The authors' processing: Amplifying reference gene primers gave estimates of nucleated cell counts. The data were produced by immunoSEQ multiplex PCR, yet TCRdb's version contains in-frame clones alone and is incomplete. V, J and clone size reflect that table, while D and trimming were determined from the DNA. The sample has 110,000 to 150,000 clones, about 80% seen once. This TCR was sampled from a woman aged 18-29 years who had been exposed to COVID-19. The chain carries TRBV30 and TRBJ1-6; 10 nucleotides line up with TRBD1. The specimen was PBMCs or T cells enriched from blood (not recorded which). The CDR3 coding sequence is TGTGCCTGGAGCCCAACGACAGGGGGCTCACCCCTCCACTTT. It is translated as CAWSPTTGGSPLHF.